These T cell receptor beta chains were read from a single sample in a study of breast tumors, draining lymph nodes, adjacent tissues. TCRdb redid the calling of the multiplex PCR reads with MiXCR, one entry per CDR3 protein. The table lists fewer than 140,000 distinct CDR3 sequences, 30% of them singletons. The sequencing sample was made of axillary lymph node tissue. These receptors all come from a female donor with breast cancer. Some clones in this sample may be carry-over from other donors' samples. The conserved cysteine and the conserved F or W are not part of the CDR3 here. Some rows have no size entry. The others give once, few or many, or a class for an expanded clone.

V,J,size,CDR3
TRBV7-7,TRBJ2-2,many,ASSYGTANTGELF
TRBV20-1,TRBJ2-7,many,SAKTVENYEQY
TRBV6-5,TRBJ1-6,many,ASSLSQGAYNSPLH
TRBV3-1,TRBJ2-3,few,ASSGTSGGEDTQY
TRBV15,TRBJ2-7,many,ATSSRNWDRPPEQY
TRBV11-3,TRBJ1-1,few,ASSGGDVNTEAF
TRBV7-7,TRBJ2-7,.,ASSLGGLAGYEQY
TRBV2,TRBJ2-5,.,ASSGKAARVVETQY
TRBV30,TRBJ1-3,many,AWSVPGYTIY
TRBV7-2,TRBJ2-2,.,ASSLSTRNTSTEELF
TRBV25-1,TRBJ2-7,.,TSSDGSLYEQY
TRBV20-1,TRBJ2-3,many,SARDPRGRGGTDTQY
TRBV6-1,TRBJ1-5,many,AGGWGPNSNQPQH
TRBV5-8,TRBJ2-3,many,ASSLGFGSPRTDTQY
TRBV6-1,TRBJ2-3,few,ASSLLANTDTQY
TRBV7-9,TRBJ1-1,few,ASSPLGGTVNTEAF
TRBV20-1,TRBJ1-5,.,SATRYKALPSNQPQH
TRBV11-2,TRBJ2-3,many,ASSLEPGGADTQY
TRBV20-1,TRBJ2-7,many,SAWTSGNPLYEQY
TRBV3-1,TRBJ2-7,many,ASGGPGPGPTWRQY
TRBV7-9,TRBJ2-5,.,ASSLDPGPSGSRQETRY
TRBV6-5,TRBJ1-6,many,ASSRQGEGRSPLH
TRBV4-1,TRBJ2-5,many,ASSPNLAQETQY
TRBV5-6,TRBJ1-1,.,ASSFPGGGSDTEAF
TRBV7-9,TRBJ2-2,many,ASSLDSTGELF
TRBV5-1,TRBJ1-1,few,ASSLQGLRTEAF
TRBV5-6,TRBJ2-1,many,ASSLGGALYEQF
TRBV6-4,TRBJ2-7,many,ASSRPGQGFPYEQY
TRBV4-1,TRBJ1-2,.,ASSPRQGYYGYT
TRBV19,TRBJ1-5,.,ASTPRSPWNGGGNQPQH
TRBV9,TRBJ2-3,many,ASRPGLSTDTQY
TRBV20-1,TRBJ1-2,once,SAIWDSFLNYGYT
TRBV4-1,TRBJ2-5,many,ASSPRLAEETQY
TRBV6-1,TRBJ2-2,many,ASNWDTDTGELF
TRBV10-2,TRBJ2-1,many,ASTTPGHTPLNEQF
TRBV5-6,TRBJ1-4,.,ASSPMDSSNEKLF
TRBV6-5,TRBJ1-2,many,ASSYAGGGNYGYT
TRBV19,TRBJ2-7,.,ASSMEGTQVFYEQY
TRBV3-1,TRBJ1-2,many,ASSPRDRGGYT
TRBV2,TRBJ2-7,.,ASSGTGPYEQY
TRBV5-1,TRBJ2-7,many,ASSLSDFYEQY
TRBV20-1,TRBJ2-3,.,SARSVDTLSYEQYFGPGTDTQY
TRBV6-4,TRBJ1-4,many,ASSDSPKTGALVATNEKLF
TRBV7-2,TRBJ1-6,.,ASRRDRKGSPLH
TRBV6-5,TRBJ2-7,many,ASSHPGTGRSEQY
TRBV19,TRBJ1-1,.,ASSATGGGGYCKRAF
TRBV19,TRBJ2-1,many,ASSIGQGAHNEQF
TRBV20-1,TRBJ2-5,many,SASAGGIQETQY
TRBV11-3,TRBJ1-5,many,ASSLVGQASGQPQH
TRBV29-1,TRBJ2-2,once,SVRLGQGGGELF
TRBV6-2/TRBV6-3,TRBJ1-5,few,ASSHYHQGRDKYQPQH